The 16 T cell receptor beta chains below all came from one sample that was sequenced in a study of cytomegalovirus exposure and HLA in healthy donors. PCR primers comprised 60 Vbeta and 13 Jbeta primers. The protocol was immunoSEQ multiplex PCR, while the TCRdb copy is restricted to in-frame clones and leaves out a portion. The sample lists 190,000 or so clones, roughly 77% occurring once. The sample comprised PBMCs. The receptors derive from a male donor in good health and CMV-seropositive.

This chain joins TRBV30 and TRBJ2-7, with D hard to call. Germline CDR1 and CDR2: GTSNPN and SVGIG (reference sequence). Trimming removed 4 bases at V and 6 bases at J, with 16 bases between. The CDR3 spans 13 residues. CDR3 sequence (DNA): TGTGCCTGGATTCACGGTTCTGCGCGCGAGCAGTACTTC. It codes for CAWIHGSAREQYF.

Only one count was recorded for this clone. The V gene is TRBV5-1, the J gene TRBJ1-3; D gene unclear. V dropped 5 bases and J dropped 4 bases, with 10 bases sitting between them. The germline CDR1 and CDR2 sequences are SGHRS and YFSETQ. The CDR3 covers 13 residues. CDR3 nucleotides: TGCGCCAGCAGAGACTACCCGGGAAACACCATATATTTT. As protein: CASRDYPGNTIYF.

V is TRBV30 and J is TRBJ2-5; tentative D call: TRBD1 (6 bases). Trimming took off 4 bases at V and 7 bases at J, with 16 bases between the two ends. This CDR3 is 13 amino acids long. Germline CDR1 and CDR2: GTSNPN and SVGIG (reference sequence). The CDR3 protein is CAWIRDTSTTQYF. The CDR3 DNA is TGTGCCTGGATCCGGGACACCTCGACGACCCAGTACTTC. Variable domain in full (rest from reference TRBV30 and TRBJ2-5): SQTIHQWPATLVQPVGSPLSLECTVEGTSNPNLYWYRQAAGRGLQLLFYSVGIGQISSEVPQNLSASRPQDRQFILSSKKLLLSDSGFYLCAWIRDTSTTQYFGPGTRLLVL.

The chain has TRBV23-1 and TRBJ1-3; no firm D call. TRBV23-1 belongs to the ORF category, with a function that is uncertain. The CDR3 spans 16 residues. With 1 base removed from V and 2 bases from J, the gap between germline ends came to 12 bases. The CDR3 reads CASSQLRLMTGNTIYF. The CDR3 DNA reads as TGCGCCAGCAGTCAATTAAGACTGATGACTGGAAACACCATATATTTT.

The gene calls are TRBV6-4 and TRBJ1-2, with D maybe TRBD1 (6 bases). Trimming took 3 bases from V and 4 from J, leaving 12 bases between them. This CDR3 is built from 14 residues. Germline-derived CDR1 and CDR2 are MRHNA and SNTAGT. The CDR3 coding sequence is TGTGCCAGCAGTGAAGAGGGGGTTGGCTATGGCTACACCTTC. Its translation: CASSEEGVGYGYTF.

This clone has only one observation. As DNA, the CDR3 is TGTGCCAGCAGCTCGAATAGCGGGACAAACACCGGGGAGCTGTTTTTT. Its translation: CASSSNSGTNTGELFF. This rearrangement joins TRBV7-3 to TRBJ2-2; 8 positions match TRBD2. The CDR3 has 16 amino acids. Germline V gene data show CDR1 as SGHTA and CDR2 as FQGTGA. Trimming took 4 bases from V and 2 from J; bases not matched to a gene: 6. Variable domain in full (rest from reference TRBV7-3 and TRBJ2-2): GAGVSQTPSNKVTEKGKYVELRCDPISGHTALYWYRQSLGQGPEFLIYFQGTGAADDSGLPNDRFFAVRPEGSVSTLKIQRTERGDSAVYLCASSSNSGTNTGELFFGEGSRLTVL.

The chain combines TRBV30 with TRBJ2-1; 7 bases map to TRBD2. CDR1 and CDR2 (germline): GTSNPN, SVGIG (reference sequence). There are 15 residues in the CDR3. V gave up 8 bases and J gave up 3 bases; unmatched junction bases: 13. CDR3 nucleotides: TGTGCCGGACTAGGAGTGATAACCTACTACAATGAGCAGTTCTTC. As protein: CAGLGVITYYNEQFF. Full variable domain (remainder filled in from reference TRBV30 and TRBJ2-1): SQTIHQWPATLVQPVGSPLSLECTVEGTSNPNLYWYRQAAGRGLQLLFYSVGIGQISSEVPQNLSASRPQDRQFILSSKKLLLSDSGFYLCAGLGVITYYNEQFFGPGTRLTVL.

The V call is TRBV10-3, the J call TRBJ1-5; 7 nucleotides align to TRBD1. V was clipped by 0 bases and J by 7 bases; unmatched bases: 6. The CDR3 spans 15 residues. CDR1 and CDR2 (germline): ENHRY, SYGVKD. In nucleotides, the CDR3 is TGTGCCATCAGTGAGTCGACAGGGCGTGGACAGCCCCAGCATTTT. This translates into CAISESTGRGQPQHF.

This chain uses TRBV10-3 with TRBJ2-7; 10 positions agree with TRBD2. The J segment lost 0 bases and the V segment lost 10 bases, leaving 3 bases of the junction unmatched. Germline V gene lookup returns CDR1 ENHRY and CDR2 SYGVKD. CDR3 length: 13 residues. Here the CDR3 DNA reads TGTGCCACCAGGACTAGCGGCTCCTACGAGCAGTACTTC. Its translation: CATRTSGSYEQYF.

V is TRBV5-1 and J is TRBJ2-7; no firm D call. Trimming cost V 4 bases and J 2 bases, with 16 bases left between them. In germline, CDR1 is SGHRS, CDR2 YFSETQ. The CDR3 spans 15 residues. CDR3 in DNA: TGCGCCAGCAGCCCACCTCTTGGGCAGGCCTACGAGCAGTACTTC. Translating gives CASSPPLGQAYEQYF.

The rearrangement uses TRBV27 and TRBJ2-7; TRBD1 aligns across 7 bases. V lost 5 bases, J lost 4 bases, and 8 bases stayed unmatched. The V gene's germline CDR1 is MNHEY and CDR2 SMNVEV (reference sequence). The CDR3 is 14 amino acids. The CDR3 sequence: CASSLDRNRYEQYF. The CDR3 nucleotides are TGTGCCAGCAGTCTGGACAGGAACCGTTACGAGCAGTACTTC.

The gene calls are TRBV7-3 and TRBJ1-1, with a weak D call TRBD1 (6 bases). V lost 6 bases and J 10 bases, leaving 21 bases between the germline ends. There are 14 residues in the CDR3. Germline-derived CDR1 and CDR2 are SGHTA and FQGTGA. The CDR3 is CASSFILGALTAFF. Here the CDR3 DNA reads TGTGCCAGCAGTTTTATCCTGGGGGCTCTCACAGCTTTCTTT.

This chain uses TRBV27 with TRBJ2-7, with D unresolved. V dropped 6 bases and J dropped 3 bases, with 6 bases sitting between them. This CDR3 is 11 amino acids long. CDR1 is MNHEY, CDR2 SMNVEV, per germline (reference sequence). CDR3 loop: CASSSVYEQYF. As DNA, the CDR3 is TGTGCCAGCAGCTCCGTCTACGAGCAGTACTTC.

This clone was detected only a few times. The V gene is TRBV2, the J gene TRBJ1-2; TRBD1 is a possible D gene (6 bases). The V end lost 3 bases, the J end lost 4 bases, and 12 bases lay between the germline ends. Germline-derived CDR1 and CDR2 are SNHLY and FYNNEI. This CDR3 is 14 amino acids long. The CDR3 DNA reads TGTGCCAGCAGTGACAGGGGATTCACCTATGGCTACACCTTC. It codes for CASSDRGFTYGYTF.

The genes are TRBV11-2 and TRBJ1-4; TRBD1 agrees at 7 bases. The junction had 14 bases not matched to a gene; V was cut back by 2 bases and J by 5 bases. The CDR3 runs 18 residues. Germline V gene lookup returns CDR1 SGHAT and CDR2 FQNNGV. The CDR3 loop reads CASSLRGATDRVNEKLFF. The CDR3 nucleotides are TGTGCCAGCAGCTTACGAGGGGCAACTGACAGGGTGAATGAAAAACTGTTTTTT.

With regard to this clone: Other DNA sequences of this sample code for an identical CDR3. The genes are TRBV18 and TRBJ2-3; 12 bases are shared with TRBD1. The V segment lost 6 bases and the J segment 6 bases; nucleotides outside the gene matches: 7. Germline CDR1 is KGHSH and CDR2 is LQKENI. The CDR3 is made up of 15 amino acids. The CDR3 DNA reads TGTGCCAGCTCCCCAGGGACAGGGGGCGTGGATACGCAGTATTTT. As protein: CASSPGTGGVDTQYF.